This record looks at one T cell receptor (beta chain) sequence and its context. Its antigen is unidentified. This CDR3 contains 17 residues. Germline V lookup: CDR1 SNHLY, CDR2 FYNNEI. The J segment lost 1 base and the V segment lost 6 bases, leaving 8 bases of the junction unmatched. This specimen comes from a study of cytomegalovirus exposure and HLA in healthy donors. Findings of the study overall: Later work showed greater clonal expansion in HLA-associated TCR beta chains than in equally common others. In an earlier analysis, productive rearrangement rates for most beta V segments clustered near 87% or 30%.

Vbeta (60) and Jbeta (13) primers were used in the PCR. Original handling: A later analysis tallied 80 million to 100 million unique TCR beta chains, about 11 million of them shared. TCRdb keeps only in-frame clones here, not all; method: immunoSEQ multiplex PCR. The V and J calls and clone size are taken from that table; D and trimming were inferred from the DNA. The repertoire holds tens of thousands of clones, with around four fifths as singletons. The gene calls are TRBV2 and TRBJ2-3, with 12 bases aligning to TRBD2. The sequenced material came from PBMCs. This receptor was taken from a man aged 25-45 years in good health and CMV-seropositive. CDR3 residues: CASRGPTSGGGTDTQYF. Here the CDR3 DNA reads TGTGCCAGCAGGGGCCCGACTAGCGGGGGTGGCACAGATACGCAGTATTTT.